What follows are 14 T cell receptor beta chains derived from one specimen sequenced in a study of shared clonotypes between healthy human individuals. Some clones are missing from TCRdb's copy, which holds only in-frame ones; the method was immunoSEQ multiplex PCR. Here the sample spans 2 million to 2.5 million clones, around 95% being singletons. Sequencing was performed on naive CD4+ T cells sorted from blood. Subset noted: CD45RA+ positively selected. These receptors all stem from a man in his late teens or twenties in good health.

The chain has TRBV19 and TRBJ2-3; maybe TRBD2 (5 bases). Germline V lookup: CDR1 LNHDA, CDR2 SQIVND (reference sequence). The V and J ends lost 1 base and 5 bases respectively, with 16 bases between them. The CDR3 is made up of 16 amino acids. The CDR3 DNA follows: TGTGCCAGTAGTATAGTAGGAGCATATGGGAGAGATACGCAGTATTTT. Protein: CASSIVGAYGRDTQYF.

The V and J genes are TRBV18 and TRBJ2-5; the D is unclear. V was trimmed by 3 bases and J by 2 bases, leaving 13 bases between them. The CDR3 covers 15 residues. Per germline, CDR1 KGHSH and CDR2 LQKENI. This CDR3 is CASSPPSGEQETQYF. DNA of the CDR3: TGTGCCAGCTCACCCCCTTCCGGAGAGCAAGAGACCCAGTACTTC.

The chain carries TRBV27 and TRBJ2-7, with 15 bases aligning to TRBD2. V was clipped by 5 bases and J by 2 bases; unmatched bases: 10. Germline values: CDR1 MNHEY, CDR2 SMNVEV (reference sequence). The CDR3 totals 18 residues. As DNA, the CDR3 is TGTGCCAGCAGTCTTGGGACTAGCGGGAGGCCCGGAGCCTACGAGCAGTACTTC. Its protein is CASSLGTSGRPGAYEQYF.

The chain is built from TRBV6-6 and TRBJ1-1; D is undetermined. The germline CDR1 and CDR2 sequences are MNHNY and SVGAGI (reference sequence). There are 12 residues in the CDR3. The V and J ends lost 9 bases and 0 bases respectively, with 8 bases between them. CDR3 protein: CASAQLNTEAFF. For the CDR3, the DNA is TGTGCCAGTGCGCAGCTGAACACTGAAGCTTTCTTT.

The CDR3 nucleotides read TGTGCCAGCAGTTTCGAAATCGGACAGGGGTATGGCTACACCTTC. Its protein is CASSFEIGQGYGYTF. The V call is TRBV6-5, the J call TRBJ1-2; TRBD1 aligns across 9 bases. CDR1 MNHEY and CDR2 SVGAGI come from the germline V gene. This CDR3 has 15 amino acids. Trimming at V came to 4 bases and at J to 5 bases, leaving 8 bases not matched to a gene.

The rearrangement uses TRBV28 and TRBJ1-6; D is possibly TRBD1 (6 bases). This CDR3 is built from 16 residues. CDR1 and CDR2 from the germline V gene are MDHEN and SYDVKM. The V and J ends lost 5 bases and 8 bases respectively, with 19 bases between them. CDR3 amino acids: CASSVSRAGAYSPLHF. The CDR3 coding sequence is TGTGCCAGCAGTGTTTCTCGGGCAGGGGCGTATTCACCCCTCCACTTT.

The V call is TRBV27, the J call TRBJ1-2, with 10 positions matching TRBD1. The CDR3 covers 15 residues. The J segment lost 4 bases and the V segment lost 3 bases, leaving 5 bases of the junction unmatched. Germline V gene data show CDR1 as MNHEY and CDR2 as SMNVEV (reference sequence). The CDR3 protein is CASSFAGQGFYGYTF. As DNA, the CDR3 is TGTGCCAGCAGTTTTGCGGGACAGGGGTTCTATGGCTACACCTTC.

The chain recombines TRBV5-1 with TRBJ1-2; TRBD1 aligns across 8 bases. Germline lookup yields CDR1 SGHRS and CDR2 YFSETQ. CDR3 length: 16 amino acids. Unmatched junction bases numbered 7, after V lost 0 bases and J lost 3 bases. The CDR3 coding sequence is TGCGCCAGCAGCTTGGGGGTGCCAGGGGGCCACTATGGCTACACCTTC. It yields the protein CASSLGVPGGHYGYTF.

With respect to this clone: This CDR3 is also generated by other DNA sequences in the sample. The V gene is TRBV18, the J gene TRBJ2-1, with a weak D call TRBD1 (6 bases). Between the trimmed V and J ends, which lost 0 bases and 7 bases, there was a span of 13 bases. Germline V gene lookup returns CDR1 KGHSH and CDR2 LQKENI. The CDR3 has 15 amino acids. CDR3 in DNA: TGTGCCAGCTCACCACCGGTGGGGGCAGGGAATGAGCAGTTCTTC. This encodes CASSPPVGAGNEQFF.

Here the CDR3 DNA reads TGTGCCAGCAGCTTACCCCCTGGGACTAGCTTAAGCGAGCAGTACTTC. Translated, it gives CASSLPPGTSLSEQYF. The chain joins TRBV7-2 to TRBJ2-7, with 9 positions matching TRBD2. This CDR3 is 16 amino acids long. Germline loops: CDR1 SGHTA, CDR2 FQGNSA. The V segment lost 2 bases and the J segment 6 bases; nucleotides outside the gene matches: 11.

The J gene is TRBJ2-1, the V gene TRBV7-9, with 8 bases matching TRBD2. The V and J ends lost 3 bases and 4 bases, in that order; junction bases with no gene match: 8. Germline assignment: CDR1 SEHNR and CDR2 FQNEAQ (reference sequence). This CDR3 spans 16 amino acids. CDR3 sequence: CASSFIAGKIYNEQFF. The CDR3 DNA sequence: TGTGCCAGCAGCTTTATAGCGGGGAAGATTTACAATGAGCAGTTCTTC.

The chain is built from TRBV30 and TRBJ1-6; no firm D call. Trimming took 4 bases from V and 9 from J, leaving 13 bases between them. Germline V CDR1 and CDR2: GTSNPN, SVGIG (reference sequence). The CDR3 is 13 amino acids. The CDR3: CAWNGIQRSPLHF. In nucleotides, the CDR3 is TGTGCCTGGAACGGGATCCAGCGTTCACCCCTCCACTTT.

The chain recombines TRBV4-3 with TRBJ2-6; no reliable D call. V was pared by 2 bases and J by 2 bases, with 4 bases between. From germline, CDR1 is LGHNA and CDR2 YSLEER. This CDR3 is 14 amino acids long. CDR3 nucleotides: TGCGCCAGCAGCCAATATCCTGGGGCCAACGTCCTGACTTTC. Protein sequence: CASSQYPGANVLTF.

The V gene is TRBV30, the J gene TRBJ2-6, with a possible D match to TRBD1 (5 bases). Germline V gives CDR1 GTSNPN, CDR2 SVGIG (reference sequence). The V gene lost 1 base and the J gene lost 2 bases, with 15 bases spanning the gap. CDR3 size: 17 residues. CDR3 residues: CAWSAGLTSAGANVLTF. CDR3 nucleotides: TGTGCCTGGAGTGCAGGGCTTACCTCCGCTGGGGCCAACGTCCTGACTTTC.